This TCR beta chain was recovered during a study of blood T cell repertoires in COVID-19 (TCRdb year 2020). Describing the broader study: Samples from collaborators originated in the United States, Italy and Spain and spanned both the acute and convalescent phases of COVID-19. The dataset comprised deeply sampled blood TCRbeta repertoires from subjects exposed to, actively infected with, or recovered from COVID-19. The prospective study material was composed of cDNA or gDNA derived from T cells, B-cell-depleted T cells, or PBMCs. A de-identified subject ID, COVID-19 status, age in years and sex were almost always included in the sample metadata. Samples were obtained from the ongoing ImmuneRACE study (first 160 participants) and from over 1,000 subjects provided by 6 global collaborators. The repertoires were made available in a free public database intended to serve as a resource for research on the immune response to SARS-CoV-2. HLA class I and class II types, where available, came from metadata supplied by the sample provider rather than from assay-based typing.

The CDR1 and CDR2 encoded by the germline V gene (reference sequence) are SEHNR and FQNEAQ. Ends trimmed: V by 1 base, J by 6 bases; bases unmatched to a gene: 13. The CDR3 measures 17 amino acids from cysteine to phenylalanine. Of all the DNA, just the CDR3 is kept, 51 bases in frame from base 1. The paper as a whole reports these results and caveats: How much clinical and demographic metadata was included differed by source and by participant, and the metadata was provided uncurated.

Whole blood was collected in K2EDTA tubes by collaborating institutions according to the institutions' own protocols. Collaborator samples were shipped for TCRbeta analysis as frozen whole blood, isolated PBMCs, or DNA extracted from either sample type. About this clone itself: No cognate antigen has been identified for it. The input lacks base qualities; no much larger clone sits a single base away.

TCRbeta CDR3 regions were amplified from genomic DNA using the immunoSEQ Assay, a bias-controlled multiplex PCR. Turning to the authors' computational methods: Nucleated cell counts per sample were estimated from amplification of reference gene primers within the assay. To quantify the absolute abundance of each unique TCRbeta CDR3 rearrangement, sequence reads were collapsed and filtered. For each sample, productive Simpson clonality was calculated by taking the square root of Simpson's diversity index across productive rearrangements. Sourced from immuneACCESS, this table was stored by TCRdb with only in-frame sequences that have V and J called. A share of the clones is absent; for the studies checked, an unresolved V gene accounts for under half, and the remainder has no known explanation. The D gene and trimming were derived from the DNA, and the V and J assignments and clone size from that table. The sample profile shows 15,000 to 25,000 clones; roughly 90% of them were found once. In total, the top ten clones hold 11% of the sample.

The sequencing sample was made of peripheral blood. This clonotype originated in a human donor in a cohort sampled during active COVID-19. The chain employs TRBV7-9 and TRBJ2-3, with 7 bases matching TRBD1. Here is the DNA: TGTGCCAGCAGCTTAGTGCGACCGAACATCAGGGGGGATACGCAGTATTTT. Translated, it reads CASSLVRPNIRGDTQYF.